Only a few counts were recorded for the clone carrying this TCR beta chain. This record belongs to a study of blood T cell repertoires in COVID-19. In the source study's methods: From reference gene primer amplification, estimates of nucleated cell counts were derived. Only in-frame clones appear in the TCRdb table, and some are missing; sequencing was by immunoSEQ multiplex PCR. Clone size and V and J calls were adopted from that table, with D and trimming inferred from the DNA. The table has under 300,000 clones, around nine tenths seen once; the top ten hold 2.1%. The germline CDR1 and CDR2 sequences are SGDLS and YYNGEE. Trimming took 3 bases from V and 6 from J; bases not matched to a gene: 5. CDR3 length: 13 residues.

The material sequenced was peripheral blood. The chain carries TRBV9 and TRBJ1-1; 7 bases fit TRBD1. This receptor was identified in a woman in her thirties or forties who had recovered from COVID-19. The CDR3 loop is CASSERQGSEAFF. The CDR3 coding sequence is TGTGCCAGCAGCGAGCGACAGGGATCTGAAGCTTTCTTT.